This T cell receptor beta chain was sequenced in a study of blood T cell repertoires in COVID-19. Study at large: Collection of acute and convalescent COVID-19 samples took place in the United States, Italy and Spain. From T cells, B-cell-depleted T cells, or PBMCs came the material, which was cDNA or gDNA.

Per the original data handling: Scientists estimated how many nucleated cells there were by amplifying reference gene primers. TCRdb's copy holds only in-frame clones and misses some; the assay was immunoSEQ multiplex PCR. The V and J calls and the clone size are those of that table, but D and trimming were determined from the DNA. The top ten clones hold 3% to 3.5% of a sample with about 490,000 clones, 70% to 90% of them seen once. V lost 5 bases and J 4 bases, leaving 9 bases between the germline ends. The CDR3 has 12 residues. Per the germline V gene, CDR1 is GTSNPN and CDR2 is SVGIG (reference sequence).

The V gene is TRBV30, the J gene TRBJ1-3; D is unclear. The specimen sequenced was peripheral blood. This clonotype originated in a human donor in a cohort sampled during active COVID-19. CDR3 in DNA: TGTGCCTGGTGGGCCTGGGGAAACACCATATATTTT. Protein: CAWWAWGNTIYF. Full variable domain (remainder filled in from reference TRBV30 and TRBJ1-3): SQTIHQWPATLVQPVGSPLSLECTVEGTSNPNLYWYRQAAGRGLQLLFYSVGIGQISSEVPQNLSASRPQDRQFILSSKKLLLSDSGFYLCAWWAWGNTIYFGEGSWLTVV.